The clone carrying this TCR beta chain came up a few times. This sample is part of a study of response to subunit inactivated influenza vaccine. TCRdb passed the RT-PCR reads through MiXCR, listing each CDR3 protein once. This table holds about 480,000 distinct CDR3 sequences, about 10% found once. The TCR sequence derives from a man aged 45-65 years who received an inactivated influenza vaccine. Sample: PBMCs from blood, taken 35 to 45 days after vaccination.

The CDR3 region has the DNA TGTGCCAGCACTCTGCTTGGACGGTCAAGTATCGGCTACACCTTC. It yields the protein CASTLLGRSSIGYTF. The chain employs TRBV2 and TRBJ1-2; no definite D call. Per the germline V gene, CDR1 is SNHLY and CDR2 is FYNNEI. This CDR3 comprises 15 residues. V lost 7 bases and J 8 bases, leaving 23 bases between the germline ends.